Described below is a single TCR beta chain sequence and its context. These data are taken from a study of blood T cell repertoires in COVID-19. Study at large: Whether acute or convalescent, the COVID-19 samples came from the United States, Italy and Spain. From T cells, B-cell-depleted T cells, or PBMCs came the material, which was cDNA or gDNA.

This CDR3 spans 13 amino acids. Germline loops: CDR1 KGHSH, CDR2 LQKENI. Trimming stripped 0 bases from V and 0 bases from J, with 2 bases between. Clones were sequenced by immunoSEQ multiplex PCR, and TCRdb holds only the in-frame ones, with some missing. The sample has 150,000 to 200,000 clones, 80% to 90% seen once. The TCR sequence derives from a man aged 60 to 75 with acute or convalescent COVID-19. Sequenced sample: peripheral blood. The chain carries TRBV18 and TRBJ1-1; D not resolved. The CDR3 reads CASSPPMNTEAFF. CDR3 bases: TGTGCCAGCTCACCACCCATGAACACTGAAGCTTTCTTT.